These T cell receptor beta chains were read from a single sample in a study of radiotherapy plus CTLA-4 blockade in lung cancer. Repertoires were generated with immunoSEQ multiplex PCR, while TCRdb's copy carries only in-frame clones and drops some. The top ten clones hold over 20% of a sample with approximately 77,000 clones, 78% of them seen once. Source: peripheral blood, taken from a patient treated with radiotherapy plus ipilimumab. These receptors all stem from a human donor with non-small cell lung cancer whose response to radiotherapy plus ipilimumab could not be evaluated. Some clones in this sample may be carry-over from other donors' samples. Each CDR3 is given without its conserved first and last residue. Clone size is stated in some rows and not others, as once, few, many or a class when expanded.

ASSPPGLPGETQY | TRBJ2-5 | TRBV18 | NA
AITGQDYGYT | TRBJ1-2 | TRBV28 | NA
ASRLAVGETQY | TRBJ2-5 | TRBV28 | NA
ASSGGVTSTDTQY | TRBJ2-3 | TRBV5-1 | once
ASSSGYGNTIY | TRBJ1-3 | TRBV11-2 | NA
ASSVATRVDTGELF | TRBJ2-2 | TRBV9 | NA
ASSLEPGGRNSPLH | TRBJ1-6 | TRBV11-2 | NA
ASSPPGTGFLLSGANVLT | TRBJ2-6 | TRBV19 | once
ASSPRLGMNTEAF | TRBJ1-1 | TRBV7-9 | NA
ASTRQGLNTEAF | TRBJ1-1 | TRBV6-6 | NA
ASSRERGTKQETQY | TRBJ2-5 | TRBV2 | NA
ASSQETPASGGGPYNEQF | TRBJ2-1 | TRBV4-3 | NA
ASSFGAGTDTQY | TRBJ2-3 | TRBV7-2 | NA
ASSLAGGWVGEKLF | TRBJ1-4 | TRBV7-2 | NA
ASSSQGNYGYT | TRBJ1-2 | TRBV28 | NA
ASRGTDLYEQY | TRBJ2-7 | TRBV6-5 | once
ASSVEGADTQY | TRBJ2-3 | TRBV6-4 | NA
ASSLAGNSGNTIY | TRBJ1-3 | TRBV5-1 | NA
ASSPGGMGNQPQH | TRBJ1-5 | TRBV6-5 | NA
AWSVRGSAPTNEKLF | TRBJ1-4 | TRBV30 | NA
ASSPGTGEETQY | TRBJ2-5 | TRBV5-1 | few
ASSSRAGGGGNTIY | TRBJ1-3 | TRBV6-6 | few
ASSLETFNEQF | TRBJ2-1 | TRBV5-1 | NA
ASSLTSGANNEQF | TRBJ2-1 | TRBV11-3 | NA
ASSGGWNQPQH | TRBJ1-5 | TRBV9 | NA
ASREGTTEAF | TRBJ1-1 | TRBV2 | NA
ASSSSGGWETQY | TRBJ2-5 | TRBV6-1 | NA
ASRGDFSGNTIY | TRBJ1-3 | TRBV6-1 | few
ASSLGQGWEQY | TRBJ2-7 | TRBV5-6 | NA
ASSTEGGRTDTQY | TRBJ2-3 | TRBV19 | NA
ASSKSGVGQY | TRBJ2-7 | TRBV10-1 | NA
ASSVTSGGITSTDTQY | TRBJ2-3 | TRBV19 | NA
ASSYSILASYEQY | TRBJ2-7 | TRBV6-5 | once
ASSGYEAAYGYT | TRBJ1-2 | TRBV6-5 | once
ASSLPVNTEAF | TRBJ1-1 | TRBV5-6 | NA
TSSQDTRSSYNEQF | TRBJ2-1 | TRBV1 | NA
ASTPLGDSLYEQY | TRBJ2-7 | TRBV5-5 | NA
ASSPERGHFYEQY | TRBJ2-7 | TRBV5-8 | NA
ASSLYQRGHNEQF | TRBJ2-1 | TRBV5-4 | few
ASSREQGPQH | TRBJ1-5 | TRBV4-1 | NA
ASSAGTGGGQEAQY | TRBJ2-5 | TRBV6-1 | NA
ASSSPSGLRSYNEQF | TRBJ2-1 | TRBV5-8 | NA
ASSLTQGNTGELF | TRBJ2-2 | TRBV7-9 | NA
ASSLAGAYEQY | TRBJ2-7 | TRBV19 | few
ASSSGGGITGELF | TRBJ2-2 | TRBV11-3 | NA